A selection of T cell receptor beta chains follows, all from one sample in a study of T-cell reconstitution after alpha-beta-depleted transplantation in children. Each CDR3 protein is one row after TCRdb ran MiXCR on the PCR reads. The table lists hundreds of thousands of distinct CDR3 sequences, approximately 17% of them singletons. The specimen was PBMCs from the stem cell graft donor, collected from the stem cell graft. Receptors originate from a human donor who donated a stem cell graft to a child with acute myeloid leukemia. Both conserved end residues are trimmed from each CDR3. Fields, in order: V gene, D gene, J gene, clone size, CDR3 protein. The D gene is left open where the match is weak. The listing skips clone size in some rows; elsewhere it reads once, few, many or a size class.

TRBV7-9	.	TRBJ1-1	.	ASSVLQGSDEAF
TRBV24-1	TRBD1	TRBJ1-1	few	ATSDGTGGLSNTEAF
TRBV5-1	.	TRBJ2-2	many	ASSLAMITGELF
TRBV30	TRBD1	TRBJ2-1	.	AWSRGTGRGNEQF
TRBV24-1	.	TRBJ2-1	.	ATSDFGSGTGARNEQF
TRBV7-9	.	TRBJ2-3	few	ASTGLLRDTQY
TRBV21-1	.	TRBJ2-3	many	ASSKGADTQY
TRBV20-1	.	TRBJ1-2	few	SARIQGGYGYT
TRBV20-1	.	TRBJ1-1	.	SARQIRRYTEAF
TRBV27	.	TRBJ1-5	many	ASSPTGQPQH
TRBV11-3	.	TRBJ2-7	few	ASSLREGGTFSYEQY
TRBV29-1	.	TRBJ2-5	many	SVESGRETQY
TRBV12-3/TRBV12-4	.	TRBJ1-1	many	ASSLLGGNTEAF
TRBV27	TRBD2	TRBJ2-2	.	ASSLSSGGGTGELF
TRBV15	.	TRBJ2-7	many	ATSRAQGNYEQY
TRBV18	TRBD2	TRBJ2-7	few	ASSPRLAGFYEQY
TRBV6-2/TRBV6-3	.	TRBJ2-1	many	ASTPTVSYNEQF
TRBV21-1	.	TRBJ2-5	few	ASSKGAWQGEKTQY
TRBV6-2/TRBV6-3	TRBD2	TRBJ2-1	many	ASSYRTSGMDEQF
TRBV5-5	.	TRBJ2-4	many	ASSLTGIGQRENIQY
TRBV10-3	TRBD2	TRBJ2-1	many	AISGLAGGPYNEQF
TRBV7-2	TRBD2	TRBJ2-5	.	ASTELAGAEETQY
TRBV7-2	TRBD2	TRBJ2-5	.	ARSPSGAQETQY
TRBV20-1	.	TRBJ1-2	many	SAREGGRVYYGYT
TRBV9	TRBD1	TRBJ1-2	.	ASSFETGGQGYT
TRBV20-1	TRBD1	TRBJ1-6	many	SAGDRSYSPLH
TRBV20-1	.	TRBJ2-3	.	SARPAEEDTDTQY
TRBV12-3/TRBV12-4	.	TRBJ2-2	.	ASSGQIYTGELF
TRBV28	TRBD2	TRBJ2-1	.	ASSLYGGADNEQF
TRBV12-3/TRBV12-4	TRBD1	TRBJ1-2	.	ASFGTGEYGYT
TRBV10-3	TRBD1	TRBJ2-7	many	AIRSSQGDEQY
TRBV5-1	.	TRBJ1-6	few	ASSLGYRVGVGPSSYNSPLH
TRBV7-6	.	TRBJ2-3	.	ASSTSSGKRTDTQY
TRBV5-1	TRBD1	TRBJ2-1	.	ASSFRDRGGEQF
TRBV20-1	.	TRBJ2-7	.	SARDKREGGYEQY
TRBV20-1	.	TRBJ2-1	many	SATDSTNEQF
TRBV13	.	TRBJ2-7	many	ASSLGVASYEQY
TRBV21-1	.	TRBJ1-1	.	ASSKEARDRSKNTEAF
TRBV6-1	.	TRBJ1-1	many	ASSQWTENTEAF
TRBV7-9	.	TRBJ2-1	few	ASSPAGKDEQF
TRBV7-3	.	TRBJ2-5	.	ASSLNPQETQY
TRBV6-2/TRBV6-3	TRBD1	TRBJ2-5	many	ASSSGTGLRDFQETQY